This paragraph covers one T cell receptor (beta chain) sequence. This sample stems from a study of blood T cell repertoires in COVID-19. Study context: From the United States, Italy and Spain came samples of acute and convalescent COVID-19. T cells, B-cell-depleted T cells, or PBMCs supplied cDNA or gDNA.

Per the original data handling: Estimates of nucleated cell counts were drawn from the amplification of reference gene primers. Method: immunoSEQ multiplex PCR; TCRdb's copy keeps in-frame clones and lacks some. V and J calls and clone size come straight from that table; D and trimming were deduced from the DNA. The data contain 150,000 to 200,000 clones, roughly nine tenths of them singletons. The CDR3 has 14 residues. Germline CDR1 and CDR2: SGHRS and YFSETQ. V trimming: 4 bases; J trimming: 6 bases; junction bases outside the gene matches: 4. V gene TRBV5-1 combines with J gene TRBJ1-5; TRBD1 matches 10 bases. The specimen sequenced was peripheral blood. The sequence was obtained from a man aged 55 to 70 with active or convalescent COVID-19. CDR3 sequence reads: CASSRTGGRQPQHF. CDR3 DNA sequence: TGCGCCAGCAGCCGGACAGGGGGACGTCAGCCCCAGCATTTT.